These T cell receptor beta chains were read from a single sample in a study of T cell responses to AZD1222 COVID-19 vaccine. The assay was immunoSEQ multiplex PCR, and TCRdb's table has in-frame clones only and misses some. The sample lists about 67,000 clones, around four fifths seen once, with 5% to 6.5% in the top ten. This specimen was peripheral blood, taken 28 days after the second AZD1222 dose. Every receptor here comes from an adult who received the AZD1222 COVID-19 vaccine. Both conserved end residues are part of each CDR3. The order of the fields is V gene, J gene, D gene, clone size, CDR3 protein, CDR3 DNA. A D gene is named only where the DNA matches it firmly. The size entry is marked missing in some rows and otherwise reads once, few, many or a size class.

TRBV5-1	TRBJ1-2	TRBD1	NA	CASSEAGTEGYTF	TGCGCCAGCAGCGAAGCCGGGACAGAGGGCTACACCTTC
TRBV13	TRBJ1-2	NA	NA	CASSVNYGYTF	TGTGCCAGCAGCGTTAACTATGGCTACACCTTC
TRBV7-2	TRBJ2-2	TRBD2	NA	CASSLTSANTGELFF	TGTGCCAGCAGCTTAACTAGCGCGAACACCGGGGAGCTGTTTTTT
TRBV7-8	TRBJ2-7	NA	NA	CASSLASETGYYEQYF	TGTGCCAGCAGCTTAGCATCCGAGACAGGCTACTACGAGCAGTACTTC
TRBV6-4	TRBJ2-5	TRBD2	NA	CASSDGEGTQYF	TGTGCCAGCAGTGACGGGGAGGGGACCCAGTACTTC
TRBV4-2	TRBJ2-3	NA	NA	CASSQRDFPDTQYF	TGTGCCAGCAGCCAGCGGGACTTCCCAGATACGCAGTATTTT
TRBV2	TRBJ1-1	NA	few	CASSGSVNTEAFF	TGTGCCAGCAGTGGATCCGTGAACACTGAAGCTTTCTTT
TRBV9	TRBJ2-6	NA	NA	CASKLEGANVLTF	TGTGCCAGCAAACTAGAGGGGGCCAACGTCCTGACTTTC
TRBV9	TRBJ1-5	NA	NA	CASGDTNQPQHF	TGTGCCAGCGGGGACACCAATCAGCCCCAGCATTTT
TRBV5-5	TRBJ2-5	TRBD1	NA	CASSLARGLSETQYF	TGTGCCAGCAGCTTGGCCAGGGGGCTATCAGAGACCCAGTACTTC
TRBV5-1	TRBJ2-6	TRBD1	NA	CASSLPDRVPVLTF	TGCGCCAGCAGCCTCCCGGACAGGGTCCCTGTCCTGACTTTC
TRBV6-6	TRBJ1-4	NA	NA	CASGPLGPWELFF	TGTGCCAGCGGACCCCTGGGGCCTTGGGAACTGTTTTTT
TRBV7-2	TRBJ1-2	NA	NA	CASSLAQSGYGYTF	TGTGCCAGCAGCTTAGCGCAGTCGGGCTATGGCTACACCTTC